The entry below describes one T cell receptor beta chain. Its antigen is as yet unknown. The germline V gene has CDR1 SGHAT and CDR2 FQNNGV. The ends were cut back, 0 bases at V and 6 bases at J, with 15 bases in the middle. CDR3 length equals 15 residues. The data stem from a study of T cells in tuberculosis. Study overall: Sequenced TCRs come from CD1B-GMM tetramer-binding T cells. A South African cohort included IGRA-negative adolescents, latently infected IGRA-positive adolescents and adults with active tuberculosis. Study conclusions and caveats: Active tuberculosis patients had shorter CDR3-alpha; the beta difference was nonsignificant.

TCRdb's copy holds only in-frame clones and misses some; the assay was immunoSEQ multiplex PCR. Seen here are about 22,000 clones, 97% observed once, and the top ten hold roughly 6.2%. The chain uses TRBV11-2 and TRBJ2-7, with D perhaps TRBD2 (6 bases). The source is a donor aged 10 to 29 with latent tuberculosis or without tuberculosis infection. The specimen sequenced was PBMCs. CDR3 in DNA: TGTGCCAGCAGCTTAGATCGGCGGCTAGCGTCCGAGCAGTACTTC. Protein product: CASSLDRRLASEQYF.